The sequence of this TCR beta chain was determined in a study of preoperative IRX-2 immunotherapy in early breast cancer. Clones were sequenced by immunoSEQ multiplex PCR, and TCRdb holds only the in-frame ones, with some missing. The data contain fewer than 40,000 clones, nearly 90% of them singletons. Treatment meaning: preoperative locoregional IRX-2 cytokine immunotherapy. Samples came from a phase Ib trial of preoperative locoregional IRX-2 cytokine immunotherapy. Germline-derived CDR1 and CDR2 are LNHDA and SQIVND (reference sequence). Trimming removed 3 bases from V and 9 bases from J, with 12 bases in between. The CDR3 extends over 13 amino acids.

The chain uses TRBV19 and TRBJ1-5; a weak D match, TRBD1 (5 bases). Specimen: tumor tissue, collected after IRX-2 immunotherapy. This sequence was found in a human donor with breast cancer. The chain's CDR3 is CASSIPGLLPQHF. In DNA, the CDR3 is TGTGCCAGTAGTATCCCAGGGCTTCTGCCCCAGCATTTT.